This entry lists 8 T cell receptor beta chains sequenced from one sample in a study of regulatory T cells in long-lasting Graves disease. The time point: persistent/refractory GD, antithyroid drugs over 5 years with positive TRAb. Following extraction of RNA from PBMCs, that RNA was used to make the TCR library. Arm-PCR of CDR3 regions and iRepertoire HTBI primers were used to build TCR beta libraries. TCRdb analysed the multiplex PCR reads with MiXCR anew, one entry per CDR3 protein. The top ten clones hold 56% of a sample with about 290,000 distinct CDR3 sequences, 22% of them seen once. Specimen: peripheral blood mononuclear cells (PBMCs), collected when the disease was refractory, from a patient treated with antithyroid drugs. The origin of the receptors is a female donor with Graves disease.

The genes are TRBV20-1 and TRBJ1-5; no reliable D call. Germline lookup yields CDR1 DFQATT and CDR2 SNEGSKA (reference sequence). The CDR3 covers 9 residues. Deletions cut 5 bases from V and 6 bases from J, with 2 bases between. The chain's CDR3 is CSAGQPQHF. For the CDR3, the DNA is TGCAGTGCTGGTCAGCCCCAGCATTTT.

Comment on this clonotype: A much larger clone differs from this one at a single base, so this may be a read error. The V call is TRBV12-3 or TRBV12-4, the J call TRBJ1-2; weak D call: TRBD1 (5 bases). CDR3 length: 15 amino acids. V lost 4 bases, J lost 10 bases, and 22 bases lay in between. The CDR3 DNA follows: TGTGCCAGCAGTTCTCGGTTGGGGGGTTTATGGGACTACACCTTC. This translates into CASSSRLGGLWDYTF.

This CDR3 is CSASHPGQGWSTDTQYF. CDR3 sequence (DNA): TGCAGTGCTAGTCACCCGGGACAGGGATGGAGCACAGATACGCAGTATTTT. The V and J genes are TRBV20-1 and TRBJ2-3, with 9 bases identical to TRBD1. Germline V CDR1 and CDR2: DFQATT, SNEGSKA (reference sequence). After removal of 3 bases from V and 0 bases from J, the junction contained 10 bases not matched to a gene. This CDR3 has 17 amino acids.

This clonotype has just a few counts. V is TRBV10-3 and J is TRBJ1-2, with 9 bases fitting TRBD1. The CDR3 loop spans 14 amino acids. The junction had 5 bases not matched to a gene; V was cut back by 4 bases and J by 5 bases. The V gene's germline CDR1 is ENHRY and CDR2 SYGVKD. In DNA, the CDR3 is TGTGCCATCAGTGGGGACAGGGCCAGATATGGCTACACCTTC. Its translation: CAISGDRARYGYTF.

This clonotype has a count of ten or more. The rearrangement links TRBV28 to TRBJ1-2; a possible D gene is TRBD1 (6 bases). Per germline, CDR1 MDHEN and CDR2 SYDVKM. With 3 bases removed from V and 9 bases from J, the gap between germline ends came to 14 bases. This CDR3 region has 13 residues. CDR3 DNA sequence: TGTGCCAGCAGTTTTTCCGGGACACGACGCTACACCTTC. This encodes CASSFSGTRRYTF.

This clonotype was detected many times. The chain couples TRBV20-1 to TRBJ2-6; D gene unclear. CDR3 length: 12 residues. Trimming took 5 bases from V and 2 from J, leaving 4 bases between them. Germline assignment: CDR1 DFQATT and CDR2 SNEGSKA (reference sequence). The CDR3 DNA reads as TGCAGTGCTGCTCCTGGGGCCAACGTCCTGACTTTC. Its protein is CSAAPGANVLTF.

This clonotype was counted ten times or more. J is TRBJ1-5 and V is TRBV6-1, with D hard to call. Germline V gene lookup returns CDR1 MNHNS and CDR2 SASEGT. CDR3 length: 14 amino acids. V lost 4 bases to trimming and J lost 3 bases, with 10 bases between them. The CDR3 protein is CASSVPTVNQPQHF. The DNA of the CDR3 is TGTGCCAGCAGTGTCCCGACTGTCAATCAGCCCCAGCATTTT.

This clonotype was detected many times. The chain joins TRBV2 to TRBJ2-5, with D unclear. The better agreement between TRBJ2-7 and the DNA end casts doubt on the J call. The V gene's germline CDR1 is SNHLY and CDR2 FYNNEI. The CDR3 has 13 residues. Written as DNA, the CDR3 is TGTGCCAGCAGTGAACACCCCACCTACGAGCAGTACTTC. It encodes CASSEHPTYEQYF.